This T cell receptor (beta chain) was sequenced during a study of shared clonotypes between healthy human individuals. At the level of the study: Per donor, CD8 memory used one plate, CD8 naive used two, CD4 memory used three and CD4 naive used three. Points from the study as a whole: Exclusively blood specimens were collected; tissue repertoires likely differ. Non-shared clonotypes had lower generation probabilities than those shared by all four donors. Some naive CD4 clonotypes, roughly 4.7%, turned up in common across four donors.

From germline, CDR1 is SNHLY and CDR2 FYNNEI. Trimming cost V 3 bases and J 1 base, with 14 bases left between them. CDR3 length: 16 amino acids. About this clone itself: Its matching antigen is unknown.

TCRdb keeps only in-frame clones here, not all; method: immunoSEQ multiplex PCR. Among about 1.5 million clones listed, 98% were seen once. This TCR was recovered from a young man in good health. What was sequenced was naive CD4+ T cells sorted from blood. Subset noted: CD45RA+ positively selected. This chain joins TRBV2 and TRBJ2-3, with D tentatively TRBD1 (6 bases). The DNA for the CDR3 is TGTGCCAGCAGTGATTATACCGGGACACGCACAGATACGCAGTATTTT. Translating gives CASSDYTGTRTDTQYF.